The text below deals with one TCR beta chain. Antigen specificity is unknown. This sample is drawn from a study of radiotherapy plus CTLA-4 blockade in lung cancer. Study-wide findings and caveats: It was early blood T cell clone dynamics, with interferon-beta, that reportedly best predicted response.

The data were produced by immunoSEQ multiplex PCR, yet TCRdb's version contains in-frame clones alone and is incomplete. This table has roughly 130,000 clones, about nine tenths appearing once. The ends were cut back, 5 bases at V and 6 bases at J, with 4 bases in the middle. The CDR3 contains 10 residues. Germline loops: CDR1 SQVTM, CDR2 ANQGSEA. V gene TRBV29-1 combines with J gene TRBJ2-2; the D is unclear. The specimen comprised peripheral blood, sampled from a patient treated with radiotherapy plus ipilimumab. The TCR sequence derives from a human donor with non-small cell lung cancer that progressed on radiotherapy plus ipilimumab. This CDR3 is CSVQAGELFF. The CDR3 DNA is TGCAGCGTTCAAGCCGGGGAGCTGTTTTTT.